The 25 T cell receptor beta chains reported below all come from one sample, sequenced in a study of cytomegalovirus exposure and HLA in healthy donors. The PCR contained 60 Vbeta and 13 Jbeta primers. Repertoires were generated with immunoSEQ multiplex PCR, while TCRdb's copy carries only in-frame clones and drops some. The table records under 200,000 clones, around 82% of them present only once. The source material was PBMCs. The receptor set was obtained from a man in his 60s in good health and CMV-seronegative.

This chain joins TRBV7-7 and TRBJ2-6; tentative D call: TRBD2 (6 bases). The CDR3 contains 16 residues. Looked up from germline, CDR1 is SSHAT and CDR2 is FNYEAQ (reference sequence). CDR3 region: CASGDSRPSGANVLTF. The CDR3, as DNA: TGTGCTAGCGGCGACAGCCGACCTTCTGGGGCCAACGTCCTGACTTTC.

This chain uses TRBV4-3 with TRBJ1-1; D unclear. Trimming took off 2 bases at V and 1 base at J, with 8 bases between the two ends. Per germline, CDR1 LGHNA and CDR2 YSLEER. There are 14 residues in the CDR3. The CDR3 nucleotides are TGCGCCAGCAGCCAAAGTGCAGGGAACACTGAAGCTTTCTTT. This translates into CASSQSAGNTEAFF.

The rearrangement links TRBV27 to TRBJ1-1; D remains unclear. With 3 bases removed from V and 0 bases from J, the gap between germline ends came to 14 bases. In germline, CDR1 is MNHEY, CDR2 SMNVEV (reference sequence). CDR3 length equals 16 residues. CDR3 residues: CASSFTLRFVNTEAFF. Here the CDR3 DNA reads TGTGCCAGCAGTTTTACCCTGCGTTTTGTGAACACTGAAGCTTTCTTT.

The chain combines TRBV7-6 with TRBJ1-3; D is unresolved. The V gene's germline CDR1 is SGHVS and CDR2 FNYEAQ. Trimming removed 2 bases at V and 4 bases at J, with 3 bases between. This CDR3 contains 12 residues. In DNA, the CDR3 is TGTGCCAGCAGCTTACTCGGAAACACCATATATTTT. Translated, it gives CASSLLGNTIYF.

The CDR3, as DNA: TGTGCCAGTAGTCCGTATCCTGGAAACACCATATATTTT. This translates into CASSPYPGNTIYF. The chain joins TRBV19 to TRBJ1-3, with no clear D. Deletions cut 5 bases from V and 2 bases from J, with 7 bases between. This CDR3 spans 13 amino acids. CDR1 and CDR2 from the germline V gene are LNHDA and SQIVND (reference sequence).

In regard to this clone: The junction and the germline gene differ at one end; a read error may be behind it. The chain employs TRBV29-1 and TRBJ2-1; D is undetermined. This CDR3 spans 11 amino acids. In germline, CDR1 is SQVTM, CDR2 ANQGSEA. CDR3 nucleotides: TGCGGCGTCCGAACGAGAAATGAGCAGTTCTTC. Its translation: CGVRTRNEQFF.

The chain employs TRBV11-2 and TRBJ1-6; 10 bases line up with TRBD1. This CDR3 contains 15 residues. Germline CDR1 SGHAT, CDR2 FQNNGV. Trimming took 4 bases from V and 9 from J; bases not matched to a gene: 6. In DNA, the CDR3 is TGTGCCAGCAGCTGGGGGACAGGGGACGTTTCACCCCTCCACTTT. Translated: CASSWGTGDVSPLHF.

The chain is built from TRBV2 and TRBJ2-7; TRBD1 agrees at 8 bases. Germline V gene sequence: CDR1 SNHLY, CDR2 FYNNEI. This CDR3 contains 12 residues. V shed 7 bases and J 4 bases; nucleotides not matched to a gene: 3. As DNA, the CDR3 is TGTGCCAGCACGGACAGGGAGTACGAGCAGTACTTC. Residues: CASTDREYEQYF.

The J gene is TRBJ2-5, the V gene TRBV4-1, with 9 positions matching TRBD2. The J call may be incorrect, as the DNA end agrees better with TRBJ2-7. The CDR3 has 15 residues. The germline V gene has CDR1 MGHRA and CDR2 YSYEKL. CDR3 bases: TGCGCCAGCAGCCAAAGAGTAGCGGGGGCCTACGAGCAGTACTTC. Its translation: CASSQRVAGAYEQYF.

The V and J genes are TRBV6-1 and TRBJ2-6, with D tentatively TRBD1 (6 bases). From germline, CDR1 is MNHNS and CDR2 SASEGT. CDR3 length: 14 residues. V lost 9 bases to trimming and J lost 4 bases, with 13 bases between them. CDR3 amino acids: CASYRVPGANVLTF. The CDR3, as DNA: TGTGCCAGTTACAGGGTACCAGGGGCCAACGTCCTGACTTTC.

The chain carries TRBV13 and TRBJ1-2; D gene uncertain. The CDR3 has 15 residues. V was trimmed by 5 bases and J by 4 bases, leaving 17 bases between them. Per the germline V gene, CDR1 is PRHDT and CDR2 is FYEKMQ (reference sequence). The chain's CDR3 is CASSARSQLGYGYTF. The CDR3 DNA reads TGTGCCAGCAGCGCCCGGAGCCAGTTGGGCTATGGCTACACCTTC.

The rearrangement joins TRBV5-4 to TRBJ2-5, with TRBD2 matching 8 bases. Germline V gene lookup returns CDR1 SGHNT and CDR2 YYREEE (reference sequence). Losses at the gene ends were 1 base for V and 5 bases for J; bases not matched to a gene: 4. This CDR3 spans 14 amino acids. CDR3 bases: TGTGCCAGCAGCTTGCGGGGGGGCCGCGAGACCCAGTACTTC. Protein: CASSLRGGRETQYF.

The chain is built from TRBV2 and TRBJ2-7; perhaps TRBD1 as D (6 bases). Germline V gene data show CDR1 as SNHLY and CDR2 as FYNNEI. The CDR3 runs 15 residues. Trimming shortened V by 6 bases and J by 2 bases, and 17 bases separated the two germline ends. CDR3 DNA: TGTGCCAGCAGGGCCACAGGGAGCCCTACCTACGAGCAGTACTTC. Encoded protein: CASRATGSPTYEQYF.

This clone showed up just once. The chain employs TRBV6-1 and TRBJ2-5; D is perhaps TRBD1 (6 bases). V dropped 6 bases and J dropped 5 bases, with 13 bases sitting between them. CDR3 length: 13 residues. In germline, CDR1 is MNHNS, CDR2 SASEGT. The CDR3 sequence is CASRATGTETQYF. DNA of the CDR3: TGTGCCAGCAGGGCTACAGGGACCGAGACCCAGTACTTC.

The sample holds a few counts of this clone. The chain joins TRBV4-3 to TRBJ2-1, with D maybe TRBD1 (5 bases). The germline V gene encodes CDR1 LGHNA and CDR2 YSLEER. The V and J ends lost 0 bases and 10 bases respectively, with 25 bases between them. CDR3 size: 18 residues. The CDR3 reads CASSQEGLAGRGSVEQFF. The DNA of the CDR3 is TGCGCCAGCAGCCAAGAAGGTCTGGCAGGGCGCGGCTCCGTAGAGCAGTTCTTC.

V gene TRBV7-2 combines with J gene TRBJ1-1; TRBD1 matches at 8 bases. The CDR3 consists of 15 residues. Looked up from germline, CDR1 is SGHTA and CDR2 is FQGNSA. V lost 5 bases to trimming and J lost 4 bases; unmatched junction nucleotides: 9. The CDR3 sequence: CASSLQGAQGTEAFF. The CDR3 DNA reads as TGTGCCAGCAGCCTCCAGGGGGCGCAGGGCACTGAAGCTTTCTTT.

The rearrangement joins TRBV5-1 to TRBJ1-1; 11 bases fit TRBD1. Germline values: CDR1 SGHRS, CDR2 YFSETQ. The V segment lost 0 bases and the J segment 4 bases; nucleotides outside the gene matches: 5. The length of the CDR3 is 16 residues. CDR3 sequence reads: CASSLEGQGAGTEAFF. In DNA form, the CDR3 reads TGCGCCAGCAGCTTGGAAGGACAGGGGGCGGGCACTGAAGCTTTCTTT.

The gene calls are TRBV6-5 and TRBJ1-5; D possibly corresponds to TRBD1 (6 bases). The germline V and J ends were trimmed by 6 bases and 2 bases, with 14 bases remaining between them. This CDR3 has 15 amino acids. Germline-derived CDR1 and CDR2 are MNHEY and SVGAGI. CDR3 in DNA: TGTGCCAGCAGCCTCCGATCAGGGGGCAATCAGCCCCAGCATTTT. Amino acid sequence: CASSLRSGGNQPQHF.

V and J are TRBV6-1 and TRBJ2-1, with TRBD2 matching 13 bases. CDR1 is MNHNS and CDR2 is SASEGT in the germline V gene. This CDR3 has 18 residues. Trimming removed 4 bases from V and 0 bases from J; junction bases left unmatched: 6. The CDR3, as DNA: TGTGCCAGCAGTGGAGGGACTAGCGGGATGAGCTCCTACAATGAGCAGTTCTTC. Its translation: CASSGGTSGMSSYNEQFF.

The V and J genes are TRBV19 and TRBJ2-7, with 11 bases that match TRBD1. This CDR3 is built from 14 residues. Germline values: CDR1 LNHDA, CDR2 SQIVND (reference sequence). The V and J ends lost 5 bases and 1 base, in that order; junction bases with no gene match: 1. Written as DNA, the CDR3 is TGTGCCAGTAGTGGGACAGGGGGTTCCTACGAGCAGTACTTC. This translates into CASSGTGGSYEQYF.

The V and J genes are TRBV27 and TRBJ2-5; 7 bases agree with TRBD1. The CDR3 sequence is 15 residues long. The germline CDR1 and CDR2 sequences are MNHEY and SMNVEV (reference sequence). V trimming: 4 bases; J trimming: 4 bases; junction bases outside the gene matches: 9. CDR3 sequence: CASSSDRATRETQYF. In nucleotides, the CDR3 is TGTGCCAGCAGTTCCGACAGGGCCACACGAGAGACCCAGTACTTC.

This chain connects TRBV9 to TRBJ1-1; D is undetermined. The V end was cut by 4 bases, the J end by 2 bases, with 12 bases between. The CDR3 totals 14 residues. The germline V gene encodes CDR1 SGDLS and CDR2 YYNGEE. As DNA, the CDR3 is TGTGCCAGCAGCTTACGAGCCCTCAACACTGAAGCTTTCTTT. It encodes CASSLRALNTEAFF.

This clone has just one count. The CDR3 sequence is CASSLLAGRYEQYF. The CDR3 coding sequence is TGTGCCAGCAGCTTATTAGCGGGACGCTACGAGCAGTACTTC. The V gene is TRBV7-2, the J gene TRBJ2-7; TRBD2 matches 8 bases. CDR1 and CDR2 from the germline V gene are SGHTA and FQGNSA. J gave up 3 bases and V 2 bases, and 3 bases lay outside the gene matches. CDR3 size: 14 residues. Full variable domain (remainder filled in from reference TRBV7-2 and TRBJ2-7): GAGVSQSPSNKVTEKGKDVELRCDPISGHTALYWYRQSLGQGLEFLIYFQGNSAPDKSGLPSDRFSAERTGGSVSTLTIQRTQQEDSAVYLCASSLLAGRYEQYFGPGTRLTVT.

This clone has a single count. The genes are TRBV19 and TRBJ2-1, with 7 bases aligning to TRBD2. The junction had 7 bases not matched to a gene; V was cut back by 4 bases and J by 4 bases. The CDR3 extends over 15 amino acids. The germline CDR1 and CDR2 sequences are LNHDA and SQIVND (reference sequence). CDR3 protein: CASSTKRDGYNEQFF. Here the CDR3 DNA reads TGTGCCAGTAGTACGAAGCGGGATGGGTACAATGAGCAGTTCTTC.

The chain has TRBV6-1 and TRBJ1-5; 7 nucleotides line up with TRBD1. Germline assignment: CDR1 MNHNS and CDR2 SASEGT. The V gene end was trimmed by 3 bases and the J gene end by 6 bases; junction bases not matched to a gene: 8. This CDR3 is built from 15 residues. CDR3 in DNA: TGTGCCAGCAGTGAGGCAGGGGGAGCAGGTCAGCCCCAGCATTTT. This encodes CASSEAGGAGQPQHF.